The next 28 T cell receptor beta chains were all read from a single sample in a study of OX40 agonist ivuxolimab in advanced cancers. TCRdb's copy holds only in-frame clones and misses some; the assay was immunoSEQ multiplex PCR. The sample lists 66,000 or so clones, roughly 76% occurring once. The sequenced sample was CD4+ or CD8+ T cells sorted from blood, obtained in a trial of the OX40 agonist ivuxolimab. The origin of the receptors is an adult with an advanced solid tumor such as melanoma, head and neck, liver or kidney cancer.

A few counts support this clone. This rearrangement joins TRBV4-2 to TRBJ2-3; 9 nucleotides line up with TRBD2. Germline V gene sequence: CDR1 LGHNA, CDR2 YNFKEQ. J gave up 3 bases and V 0 bases, and 1 base lay outside the gene matches. This CDR3 is built from 15 residues. This CDR3 is CASSQEAGGTDTQYF. CDR3 bases: TGTGCCAGCAGCCAAGAAGCGGGGGGAACAGATACGCAGTATTTT.

This clone appeared once. This chain connects TRBV16 to TRBJ1-2; 11 bases map to TRBD1. The V segment lost 0 bases and the J segment 12 bases; nucleotides outside the gene matches: 12. Germline loops: CDR1 KGHSY, CDR2 FQNENV. This CDR3 contains 16 residues. The CDR3 DNA reads as TGTGCCAGCAGCCAATCAGAGAGGACAGGGGGCGCGAGCCACACCTTC. This codes for CASSQSERTGGASHTF. The full variable domain, with the rest looked up from reference TRBV16 and TRBJ1-2, is GEEVAQTPKHLVRGEGQKAKLYCAPIKGHSYVFWYQQVLKNEFKFLISFQNENVFDETGMPKERFSAKCLPNSPCSLEIQATKLEDSAVYFCASSQSERTGGASHTFGSGTRLTVV.

Turning to this clone: The sample holds other DNA sequences that translate to the same CDR3. The genes are TRBV30 and TRBJ1-2; tentatively, D is TRBD1 (5 bases). The CDR3 spans 12 residues. CDR1 is GTSNPN, CDR2 SVGIG, per germline (reference sequence). V lost 6 bases and J lost 6, with 14 bases in between. The CDR3 region has the DNA TGTGCCTGTCCTAGAGGGGCGAATGGCTACACCTTC. Encoded protein: CACPRGANGYTF.

The chain joins TRBV10-2 to TRBJ2-5; 7 nucleotides agree with TRBD2. With 7 bases clipped from V and 9 bases from J, the junction kept 11 bases outside the gene matches. The CDR3 contains 13 residues. The germline CDR1 and CDR2 sequences are WSHSY and SAAADI. Written as DNA, the CDR3 is TGCGCCAGCATGACTCGGGGGGATAGGGCCCAGTACTTC. Its translation is CASMTRGDRAQYF.

About this clone itself: This CDR3 fails to terminate in the conserved phenylalanine or tryptophan, so it likely reflects a read error. It is unclear where the CDR3 begins or ends on the DNA, so no DNA is shown, and the CDR3 is as TCRdb lists it. The CDR3 loop reads CASTEGAGNPSRHRL. The chain employs TRBV6-1 and TRBJ1-2. Germline values: CDR1 MNHNS, CDR2 SASEGT. The CDR3 is 15 residues long, ends included.

The CDR3 DNA is TGTGCCAGCAGCACCGTTGTTGGGGAAGCTTTCTTT. Its translation is CASSTVVGEAFF. V and J are TRBV7-6 and TRBJ1-1; no reliable D call. This CDR3 has 12 residues. CDR1 is SGHVS and CDR2 is FNYEAQ in the germline V gene. The V end was cut by 5 bases, the J end by 8 bases, with 12 bases between.

The V and J genes are TRBV28 and TRBJ1-2, with D hard to call. Trimming shortened V by 6 bases and J by 2 bases, and 22 bases separated the two germline ends. The CDR3 length is 17 residues. Germline-derived CDR1 and CDR2 are MDHEN and SYDVKM. CDR3 bases: TGTGCCAGCAGAATTGCCCGAGAAGGACGCGCAAACTATGGCTACACCTTC. This sequence encodes CASRIAREGRANYGYTF.

The rearrangement uses TRBV10-1 and TRBJ1-2; D perhaps matches TRBD1 (5 bases). The germline V and J ends were trimmed by 3 bases and 7 bases, with 12 bases remaining between them. The germline CDR1 and CDR2 sequences are WNHNN and SYGVQD (reference sequence). CDR3 size: 13 residues. CDR3 residues: CASSDGTSRGYTF. The CDR3 DNA is TGCGCCAGCAGTGATGGGACTTCTCGTGGCTACACCTTC.

This sequence joins TRBV10-3 and TRBJ2-3; the match to TRBD1 covers 7 bases. Germline V gene lookup returns CDR1 ENHRY and CDR2 SYGVKD. This CDR3 is built from 16 residues. The trim removed 6 bases at V and 3 bases at J, leaving 12 bases unmatched. CDR3 coding DNA: TGTGCCATCAGCGGGATCAGGACAGGAGGTACAGATACGCAGTATTTT. Translating it yields CAISGIRTGGTDTQYF.

V usage is TRBV6-1 and J usage is TRBJ1-2, with TRBD1 matching over 7 bases. The CDR3 has 13 amino acids. Germline CDR1 and CDR2: MNHNS and SASEGT. The ends lost 1 base at V and 8 bases at J; junction bases unmatched: 4. The CDR3 loop reads CASSEVGGWGYTF. As DNA, the CDR3 is TGTGCCAGCAGTGAAGTAGGGGGCTGGGGCTACACCTTC.

V is TRBV2 and J is TRBJ2-2; the D is unclear. Germline V gives CDR1 SNHLY, CDR2 FYNNEI. Trimming shortened V by 8 bases and J by 1 base, and 8 bases separated the two germline ends. This CDR3 region has 13 residues. The CDR3 nucleotides read TGTGCCAGCTCCCCTCGGAACACCGGGGAGCTGTTTTTT. Translation: CASSPRNTGELFF.

The V gene is TRBV19, the J gene TRBJ1-4, with D perhaps matching TRBD1 (6 bases). CDR3 size: 15 residues. Germline V gives CDR1 LNHDA, CDR2 SQIVND (reference sequence). V was clipped by 4 bases and J by 5 bases, with 14 bases between them. In nucleotides, the CDR3 is TGTGCCAGTAGTAGCCCCACAGGGAACAATGAAAAACTGTTTTTT. This sequence encodes CASSSPTGNNEKLFF.

The chain recombines TRBV5-1 with TRBJ1-1; D remains ambiguous. CDR1 SGHRS and CDR2 YFSETQ come from the germline V gene. Trimming shortened V by 4 bases and J by 1 base, and 8 bases separated the two germline ends. The CDR3 has 13 residues. The CDR3 spells CASSPSGNTEAFF. The CDR3 coding sequence is TGCGCCAGCAGCCCGTCGGGGAACACTGAAGCTTTCTTT.

The chain carries TRBV18 and TRBJ1-4, with TRBD1 matching over 9 bases. The germline V gene has CDR1 KGHSH and CDR2 LQKENI. The CDR3 consists of 15 residues. With 3 bases clipped from V and 5 bases from J, the junction kept 4 bases outside the gene matches. This chain's CDR3 is CASSPLGQGNEKLFF. DNA of the CDR3: TGTGCCAGCTCACCTCTTGGACAGGGGAATGAAAAACTGTTTTTT.

About this clone: Other DNA sequences from this sample encode an identical CDR3 as well. This chain links TRBV11-2 with TRBJ1-3; D not resolved. Germline-derived CDR1 and CDR2 are SGHAT and FQNNGV. CDR3 length: 13 residues. With 5 bases removed from V and 0 bases from J, the gap between germline ends came to 5 bases. The CDR3 nucleotides read TGTGCCAGCAGCCCTTCCTCTGGAAACACCATATATTTT. It yields the protein CASSPSSGNTIYF.

The CDR3 spells CASSPPSVGGDTQYF. Here the CDR3 DNA reads TGTGCCAGCTCACCACCCAGCGTCGGGGGCGATACGCAGTATTTT. This chain connects TRBV18 to TRBJ2-3; D may match TRBD1 or TRBD2 (6 bases each). The CDR3 contains 15 residues. CDR1 and CDR2 from the germline V gene are KGHSH and LQKENI. The V end was cut by 0 bases, the J end by 6 bases, with 13 bases between.

V and J are TRBV19 and TRBJ1-6; 10 nucleotides agree with TRBD1. The germline V gene has CDR1 LNHDA and CDR2 SQIVND (reference sequence). The V gene end was trimmed by 10 bases and the J gene end by 7 bases; junction bases not matched to a gene: 7. This CDR3 contains 14 residues. This chain's CDR3 is CATSPGQGNSPLHF. The CDR3 region has the DNA TGTGCCACTTCCCCGGGACAGGGGAATTCACCCCTCCACTTT.

A single count supports this clone. This rearrangement joins TRBV19 to TRBJ1-1; 8 bases match TRBD1. This CDR3 has 19 amino acids. Germline values: CDR1 LNHDA, CDR2 SQIVND (reference sequence). Trimming took 3 bases from V and 5 from J; bases not matched to a gene: 20. The CDR3, as DNA: TGTGCCAGTAGTATTGTAGTTAGAGTCAGGGGGCTTTCTGGTACTGAAGCTTTCTTT. This sequence encodes CASSIVVRVRGLSGTEAFF.

This rearrangement joins TRBV7-2 to TRBJ2-7; tentatively, D is TRBD2 (6 bases). The CDR3 is 14 residues long. V was trimmed by 5 bases and J by 0 bases, leaving 11 bases between them. CDR1 is SGHTA, CDR2 FQGNSA, per germline. The CDR3, as DNA: TGTGCCAGCAGCCGGGGACTCTACTCCTACGAGCAGTACTTC. Residues: CASSRGLYSYEQYF. The entire variable domain, with the rest obtained from reference TRBV7-2 and TRBJ2-7, is as follows: GAGVSQSPSNKVTEKGKDVELRCDPISGHTALYWYRQSLGQGLEFLIYFQGNSAPDKSGLPSDRFSAERTGGSVSTLTIQRTQQEDSAVYLCASSRGLYSYEQYFGPGTRLTVT.

The rearrangement uses TRBV7-9 and TRBJ1-1; unclear D gene. The CDR3 is 15 residues long. Germline CDR1 reads SEHNR; CDR2 reads FQNEAQ (reference sequence). V lost 0 bases, J lost 1 base, and 9 bases lay in between. Here the CDR3 DNA reads TGTGCCAGCAGCTTAGCGGTGGGCAGGAACACTGAAGCTTTCTTT. This encodes CASSLAVGRNTEAFF.

The chain couples TRBV4-1 to TRBJ2-1; D gene ambiguous. Trimming took 5 bases from V and 7 from J, leaving 6 bases between them. This CDR3 has 11 residues. Germline V gene sequence: CDR1 MGHRA, CDR2 YSYEKL. The CDR3 bases are TGCGCCAGCAGCAATGGTAATGAGCAGTTCTTC. Its protein product is CASSNGNEQFF.

The chain recombines TRBV7-9 with TRBJ2-6; a weak D match, TRBD1 (6 bases). Trimming shortened V by 5 bases and J by 2 bases, and 13 bases separated the two germline ends. Germline CDR1 SEHNR, CDR2 FQNEAQ (reference sequence). The CDR3 has 16 amino acids. The CDR3 DNA reads TGTGCCAGCAGCGCGACCGGGACACCTGGGGCCAACGTCCTGACTTTC. It is translated as CASSATGTPGANVLTF.

The genes are TRBV29-1 and TRBJ2-3, with 10 bases lining up with TRBD1. The CDR3 contains 14 residues. The V gene end was trimmed by 7 bases and the J gene end by 3 bases; junction bases not matched to a gene: 7. The germline V gene has CDR1 SQVTM and CDR2 ANQGSEA. CDR3 region: CSAPTGGFTDTQYF. CDR3 bases: TGCAGCGCACCGACAGGGGGCTTTACAGATACGCAGTATTTT.

The V and J genes are TRBV6-6 and TRBJ2-1; 7 nucleotides agree with TRBD1. Germline-derived CDR1 and CDR2 are MNHNY and SVGAGI (reference sequence). This CDR3 has 12 amino acids. The trim removed 5 bases at V and 6 bases at J, leaving 1 base unmatched. The CDR3 loop reads CASSGTVNEQFF. The CDR3 DNA is TGTGCCAGCAGTGGGACAGTCAATGAGCAGTTCTTC.

The V and J genes are TRBV27 and TRBJ2-3; perhaps TRBD2 as D (6 bases). V dropped 5 bases and J dropped 1 base, with 10 bases sitting between them. The CDR3 runs 14 residues. The V gene's germline CDR1 is MNHEY and CDR2 SMNVEV (reference sequence). The CDR3 protein is CASSQGTRTDTQYF. CDR3 nucleotide sequence: TGTGCCAGCAGTCAAGGGACTCGCACAGATACGCAGTATTTT.

The chain is built from TRBV19 and TRBJ2-1, with D perhaps matching TRBD1 or TRBD2 (6 bases each). V was trimmed by 4 bases and J by 7 bases, leaving 20 bases between them. CDR1 and CDR2 from the germline V gene are LNHDA and SQIVND (reference sequence). The CDR3 is 16 amino acids. The CDR3 sequence is CASSSVGGLMKNEQFF. The DNA for the CDR3 is TGTGCCAGTAGTAGCGTGGGGGGCCTAATGAAGAATGAGCAGTTCTTC.

With regard to this clone: The junction does not match germline at one end; this may be a read error. The rearrangement links TRBV5-1 to TRBJ2-3, with TRBD1 matching 8 bases. Germline CDR1 is SGHRS and CDR2 is YFSETQ. There are 15 residues in the CDR3. The CDR3 region has the DNA TGCGCCAGCAGCGGGGGGACAGGTCCCACAAATACGCAGTATTTT. This encodes CASSGGTGPTNTQYF.

V is TRBV11-3 and J is TRBJ1-1; D gene ambiguous. In germline, CDR1 is SGHNT, CDR2 YENEEA. This CDR3 comprises 12 residues. Deletions cut 7 bases from V and 0 bases from J, with 6 bases between. The CDR3 DNA follows: TGTGCCAGCACCTATATGAACACTGAAGCTTTCTTT. Its translation: CASTYMNTEAFF.